This T cell receptor beta chain was documented in a study of tumor-infiltrating lymphocytes in primary liver carcinoma. Study summary: Tumors were stage T1-T3 N0M0, about 4.2 to 10 cm across.

CDR1 and CDR2 from the germline V gene are DFQATT and SNEGSKA (reference sequence). V shed 7 bases and J 9 bases; nucleotides not matched to a gene: 11. The CDR3 sequence is 14 residues long. Co-extracting RNA and DNA was done with roughly 18-32 mg of unsorted bulk tissue as input. Reverse transcription of approximately 500 ng total RNA with a constant-region primer produced TCR beta cDNA. What produced the TCR beta libraries was three nested multiplex PCR rounds using slightly modified ARM-PCR. TRBV1-TRBV30 forward primers paired with a C-beta reverse primer were used in the first two PCR rounds, which ran roughly 10 cycles each. TCRdb passed the multiplex PCR reads through MiXCR, listing each CDR3 protein once. The table shows roughly 120,000 distinct CDR3 sequences, with roughly 75% occurring only once. Study-wide results and caveats: For tumor-adjacent and tumor-blood pairs, overlap was less than that seen for tumor region pairs.

In regard to this clonotype: The target antigen is unknown.

This sequence joins TRBV20-1 and TRBJ2-1, with 11 bases lining up with TRBD2. The clonotype comes from an older woman with primary liver carcinoma and hepatitis B virus infection. Sequencing was carried out using tumor-adjacent normal liver tissue. In nucleotides, the CDR3 is TGCAGTGGGGGAATGGCTAGCGGGAGGTTTGAGCAGTTCTTC. The encoded protein is CSGGMASGRFEQFF.